Listed below are T cell receptor beta chains from one sample, sequenced in a study of identifying expanded T cells in peripheral blood. Method: immunoSEQ multiplex PCR; TCRdb's copy keeps in-frame clones and lacks some. This sample carries 75,000 to 90,000 clones, around 90% of them seen once, and the ten largest clones take roughly 7%. The sequenced sample consisted of blood. The receptors here all came from a person aged 18-70 years in good health. The CDR3 runs from the conserved cysteine through the conserved F or W. D genes are given only for firm matches. Size is omitted from some rows. Given values are once, few, many or a class for expanded clones.

D: NA
J: TRBJ2-7
V: TRBV19
size: NA
CDR3: CASSEYGGTASYEQYF
DNA: TGTGCCAGTAGTGAGTATGGCGGGACAGCTTCCTACGAGCAGTACTTC

D: NA
J: TRBJ1-5
V: TRBV19
size: few
CDR3: CASAVLTDQPQHF
DNA: TGTGCCAGTGCAGTCCTGACGGATCAGCCCCAGCATTTT

D: NA
J: TRBJ2-7
V: TRBV4-1
size: NA
CDR3: CASSPGVQRVAGQYF
DNA: TGCGCCAGCAGCCCGGGGGTTCAGCGGGTCGCCGGGCAGTACTTC

D: NA
J: TRBJ1-1
V: TRBV6-5
size: NA
CDR3: CASSYSGGETEAFF
DNA: TGTGCCAGCAGTTACTCAGGCGGGGAAACTGAAGCTTTCTTT

D: NA
J: TRBJ1-3
V: TRBV15
size: NA
CDR3: CATSGPGRAGDTSSGNTIYF
DNA: TGTGCCACCAGCGGCCCAGGGAGGGCAGGCGACACAAGCTCTGGAAACACCATATATTTT

D: TRBD1
J: TRBJ2-1
V: TRBV27
size: NA
CDR3: CASIGQGLPRFEQFF
DNA: TGTGCCAGCATAGGACAGGGCCTACCACGGTTTGAGCAGTTCTTC

D: NA
J: TRBJ2-2
V: TRBV30
size: NA
CDR3: CAWNQGTNTGELFF
DNA: TGTGCCTGGAACCAGGGTACGAACACCGGGGAGCTGTTTTTT

D: NA
J: TRBJ2-5
V: TRBV2
size: NA
CDR3: CASSDGQPQETQYF
DNA: TGTGCCAGCAGCGACGGACAGCCTCAAGAGACCCAGTACTTC

D: NA
J: TRBJ1-2
V: TRBV4-2
size: NA
CDR3: CASSQDLGLTANYGYTF
DNA: TGTGCCAGCAGCCAAGACCTCGGGCTTACAGCTAACTATGGCTACACCTTC

D: NA
J: TRBJ1-2
V: TRBV4-3
size: NA
CDR3: CASSQEGGSGYTF
DNA: TGCGCCAGCAGCCAAGAAGGGGGTAGTGGCTACACCTTC

D: TRBD1
J: TRBJ2-7
V: TRBV11-2
size: NA
CDR3: CASSLRGQGLYEQYF
DNA: TGTGCCAGCAGCCTCAGGGGACAGGGCCTCTACGAGCAGTACTTC

D: TRBD2
J: TRBJ2-1
V: TRBV19
size: NA
CDR3: CASSISPAGVKQFF
DNA: TGTGCCAGTAGTATTTCCCCGGCGGGAGTGAAGCAGTTCTTC